The 19 T cell receptor beta chains below come from one sample, sequenced in a study of identical twins. TCRdb analysed the 5' RACE reads with MiXCR anew, one entry per CDR3 protein. The table shows 1,800,000 or so distinct CDR3 sequences, with around 29% occurring only once. Sequencing was carried out using cord blood. The source of these receptors is a newborn girl in good health.

With respect to this clonotype: A much larger clone differs by one base, so this may be a read error. V is TRBV5-6 and J is TRBJ2-3; D gene unclear. Trimming removed 0 bases at V and 11 bases at J, with 16 bases between. This CDR3 comprises 14 residues. Germline V gene lookup returns CDR1 SGHDT and CDR2 YYEEEE. Here the CDR3 reads CASSLGTPVTRQYF. The CDR3 nucleotides read TGTGCCAGCAGCTTGGGGACCCCGGTTACGAGGCAGTATTTT. The whole variable domain, filled in from reference TRBV5-6 and TRBJ2-3, reads DAGVTQSPTHLIKTRGQQVTLRCSPKSGHDTVSWYQQALGQGPQFIFQYYEEEERQRGNFPDRFSGHQFPNYSSELNVNALLLGDSALYLCASSLGTPVTRQYFGPGTRLTVL.

This clonotype was counted only a few times. The gene calls are TRBV12-3 or TRBV12-4 and TRBJ2-1; D is uncertain. Trimming took 6 bases from V and 9 from J, leaving 18 bases between them. This CDR3 has 14 residues. CDR3 DNA sequence: TGTGCCAGCAGCTATAGCCCTTTGAGTGGTGAGCAGTTCTTC. Amino acids: CASSYSPLSGEQFF.

The V and J genes are TRBV20-1 and TRBJ2-1; 14 nucleotides agree with TRBD2. This CDR3 contains 16 residues. The ends lost 5 bases at V and 5 bases at J; junction bases unmatched: 8. In germline, CDR1 is DFQATT, CDR2 SNEGSKA (reference sequence). Here the CDR3 DNA reads TGCAGTGCTGGGACTAGCGGGAGTCCAAACAACAATGAGCAGTTCTTC. It translates to CSAGTSGSPNNNEQFF.

This clonotype was seen only a few times. The chain combines TRBV18 with TRBJ1-6; 8 positions agree with TRBD1. The V segment lost 4 bases and the J segment 7 bases; nucleotides outside the gene matches: 6. Per germline, CDR1 KGHSH and CDR2 LQKENI. This CDR3 is built from 15 residues. CDR3 loop: CASSQTGAGNSPLHF. The CDR3 nucleotides are TGTGCCAGCTCACAGACAGGGGCGGGAAATTCACCCCTCCACTTT.

To note about this clonotype: A much larger clone differs by one base, so this may be a read error. The chain recombines TRBV10-3 with TRBJ2-7, with D perhaps matching TRBD1 or TRBD2 (6 bases each). Germline values: CDR1 ENHRY, CDR2 SYGVKD. The V end was cut by 6 bases, the J end by 0 bases, with 18 bases between. CDR3 length: 16 residues. Here the CDR3 reads CAISPRIGGGSYEQYF. The CDR3 coding sequence is TGTGCCATCAGCCCACGGATAGGGGGAGGCTCCTACGAGCAGTACTTC.

The chain carries TRBV7-8 and TRBJ2-7, with D perhaps TRBD1 (6 bases). In germline, CDR1 is SGHVS, CDR2 FQNEAQ. With 5 bases removed from V and 0 bases from J, the gap between germline ends came to 14 bases. The CDR3 is made up of 15 amino acids. This chain's CDR3 is CASSPSTGYSYEQYF. CDR3 coding DNA: TGTGCCAGCAGCCCGTCGACAGGTTACTCCTACGAGCAGTACTTC.

V and J are TRBV11-2 and TRBJ2-7; possibly TRBD2 for D (6 bases). V lost 5 bases, J lost 4 bases, and 18 bases lay in between. The CDR3 spans 15 residues. In germline, CDR1 is SGHAT, CDR2 FQNNGV. CDR3 DNA: TGTGCCAGCAGCCTGCATAGTGGCAGCGGGTACGAGCAGTACTTC. This gives the protein CASSLHSGSGYEQYF.

The V call is TRBV27, the J call TRBJ1-4, with unresolved D. CDR1 is MNHEY, CDR2 SMNVEV, per germline (reference sequence). This CDR3 contains 15 residues. V lost 5 bases and J lost 0, with 10 bases in between. The CDR3 DNA is TGTGCCAGCAGTCCCCGGGAGGCAACTAATGAAAAACTGTTTTTT. Protein: CASSPREATNEKLFF.

This clonotype showed up many times. V usage is TRBV2 and J usage is TRBJ2-4; 11 positions agree with TRBD2. The CDR3 loop spans 15 amino acids. Germline values: CDR1 SNHLY, CDR2 FYNNEI. With V trimmed by 6 bases and J by 1 base, 2 bases remained unmatched. The chain's CDR3 is CASSPSGRAKNIQYF. The CDR3 region has the DNA TGTGCCAGCAGCCCTAGCGGGAGGGCCAAAAACATTCAGTACTTC. Supplemented by reference TRBV2 and TRBJ2-4, the full variable domain reads EPEVTQTPSHQVTQMGQEVILRCVPISNHLYFYWYRQILGQKVEFLVSFYNNEISEKSEIFDDQFSVERPDGSNFTLKIRSTKLEDSAMYFCASSPSGRAKNIQYFGAGTRLSVL.

The DNA for the CDR3 is TGTGCCAGCAGTCCTGCTCAGGGACCCTATAATTCACCCCTCCACTTT. Translating gives CASSPAQGPYNSPLHF. The chain has TRBV27 and TRBJ1-6, with D possibly matching TRBD1 (5 bases). This CDR3 spans 16 amino acids. In germline, CDR1 is MNHEY, CDR2 SMNVEV (reference sequence). The V end was cut by 5 bases, the J end by 2 bases, with 13 bases between.

For the CDR3, the DNA is TGCAGTGCCCAACCCTCTCAGCGGACCGCCTGGGAGCAGTACTTC. Protein: CSAQPSQRTAWEQYF. The chain has TRBV20-1 and TRBJ2-7, with D maybe TRBD2 (5 bases). There are 15 residues in the CDR3. V dropped 6 bases and J dropped 7 bases, with 25 bases sitting between them. Germline V gene lookup returns CDR1 DFQATT and CDR2 SNEGSKA (reference sequence).

The chain carries TRBV7-9 and TRBJ1-3; possibly TRBD1 for D (6 bases). V lost 4 bases, J lost 0 bases, and 19 bases lay in between. The germline V gene encodes CDR1 SEHNR and CDR2 FQNEAQ (reference sequence). This CDR3 has 18 residues. In DNA form, the CDR3 reads TGTGCCAGCAGCTCCCGCGGGGGCCGGTTCAGCTCTGGAAACACCATATATTTT. Translating it yields CASSSRGGRFSSGNTIYF.

This clonotype was recorded a few times. The rearrangement joins TRBV10-3 to TRBJ2-7; 10 positions match TRBD2. Germline CDR1 ENHRY, CDR2 SYGVKD. Germline trimming cut 5 bases from V and 4 bases from J; bases unmatched to any gene: 5. The CDR3 has 14 amino acids. CDR3 loop: CAISQREGVYEQYF. The DNA for the CDR3 is TGTGCCATCAGTCAGCGGGAGGGAGTGTACGAGCAGTACTTC.

This clonotype was detected a few times. The V call is TRBV27, the J call TRBJ2-7, with D perhaps TRBD2 (6 bases). The J call is in doubt because the DNA end fits TRBJ2-5 better. The V gene's germline CDR1 is MNHEY and CDR2 SMNVEV (reference sequence). The CDR3 covers 14 residues. The CDR3 protein is CASSLRQGGKTQYF. The CDR3 region has the DNA TGTGCCAGCAGTTTACGGCAGGGAGGAAAGACCCAGTACTTC.

The CDR3 region is CASSDGHPGNQPQHF. The CDR3, as DNA: TGCGCCAGCAGCGATGGACACCCCGGGAATCAGCCCCAGCATTTT. The chain recombines TRBV5-1 with TRBJ1-5, with D tentatively TRBD1 (5 bases). The length of the CDR3 is 15 residues. Per germline, CDR1 SGHRS and CDR2 YFSETQ. V was pared by 4 bases and J by 4 bases, with 15 bases between.

This clonotype was counted a few times. The chain uses TRBV27 and TRBJ2-7; D possibly matches TRBD1 or TRBD2 (5 bases each). CDR1 and CDR2 (germline): MNHEY, SMNVEV (reference sequence). The CDR3 totals 15 residues. The V and J ends lost 3 bases and 3 bases respectively, with 15 bases between them. As DNA, the CDR3 is TGTGCCAGCAGTTTGTTGGGAGAGGGGATCTACGAGCAGTACTTC. Amino acids: CASSLLGEGIYEQYF.

This clonotype showed up just a few times. This chain links TRBV28 with TRBJ1-2; D is ambiguous. V was cut by 4 bases and J by 4 bases, with 13 bases left in between. Germline lookup yields CDR1 MDHEN and CDR2 SYDVKM. The CDR3 runs to 14 residues. The DNA of the CDR3 is TGTGCCAGCAGTTCACGTTATTCCCCCTATGGCTACACCTTC. Its translation: CASSSRYSPYGYTF.

The chain carries TRBV24-1 and TRBJ2-1, with TRBD1 identical over 8 bases. Trimming at V came to 7 bases and at J to 5 bases, leaving 6 bases not matched to a gene. The CDR3 covers 14 residues. Germline loops: CDR1 KGHDR, CDR2 SFDVKD. The CDR3 reads CATRRTGRDNEQFF. The DNA for the CDR3 is TGTGCCACCAGACGGACAGGGCGAGACAATGAGCAGTTCTTC.

This clonotype turned up a few times. This chain uses TRBV5-1 with TRBJ2-1, with 11 bases matching TRBD2. The CDR3 runs to 14 residues. V lost 6 bases and J lost 8; bases outside the gene matches: 7. CDR1 SGHRS and CDR2 YFSETQ come from the germline V gene. The CDR3 here is CASTRGLAEDEQFF. CDR3 coding DNA: TGCGCCAGCACCCGGGGACTAGCGGAGGATGAGCAGTTCTTC.